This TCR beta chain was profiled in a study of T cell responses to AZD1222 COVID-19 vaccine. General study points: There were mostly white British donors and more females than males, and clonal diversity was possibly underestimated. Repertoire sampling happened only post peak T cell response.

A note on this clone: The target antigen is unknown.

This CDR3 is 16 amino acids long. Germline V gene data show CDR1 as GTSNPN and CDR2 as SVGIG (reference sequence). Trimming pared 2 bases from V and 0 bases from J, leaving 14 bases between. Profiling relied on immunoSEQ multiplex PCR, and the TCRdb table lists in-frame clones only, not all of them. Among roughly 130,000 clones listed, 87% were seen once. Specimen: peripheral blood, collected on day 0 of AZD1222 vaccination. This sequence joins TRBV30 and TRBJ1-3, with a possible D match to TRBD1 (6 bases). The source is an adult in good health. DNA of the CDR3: TGTGCCTGGAGTCCCGCCCCGGACAGCTCTGGAAACACCATATATTTT. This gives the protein CAWSPAPDSSGNTIYF.